The clone carrying this T cell receptor (beta chain) was detected many times. Its target is unknown. Between the trimmed V and J ends, which lost 1 base and 4 bases, there was a span of 10 bases. This CDR3 spans 15 amino acids. The germline V gene has CDR1 LNHNV and CDR2 YYDKDF (reference sequence). The sample originates from a study of response to subunit inactivated influenza vaccine. General study findings and limits: The authors proposed limited new T cell recruitment per seasonal influenza vaccination.

Using its own MiXCR run on the RT-PCR reads, TCRdb lists one record per CDR3 protein. Of about 700,000 distinct CDR3 sequences in the sample, roughly 13% were seen once. The receptor's source is a man over 45 who received an inactivated influenza vaccine. Material: PBMCs from blood, obtained roughly 15 days before vaccination. The chain couples TRBV15 to TRBJ2-2; the D call may be TRBD1 or TRBD2 (5 bases each). The CDR3 reads CATSRGGFGTGELFF. CDR3 bases: TGTGCCACCAGCAGAGGGGGGTTTGGCACCGGGGAGCTGTTTTTT.